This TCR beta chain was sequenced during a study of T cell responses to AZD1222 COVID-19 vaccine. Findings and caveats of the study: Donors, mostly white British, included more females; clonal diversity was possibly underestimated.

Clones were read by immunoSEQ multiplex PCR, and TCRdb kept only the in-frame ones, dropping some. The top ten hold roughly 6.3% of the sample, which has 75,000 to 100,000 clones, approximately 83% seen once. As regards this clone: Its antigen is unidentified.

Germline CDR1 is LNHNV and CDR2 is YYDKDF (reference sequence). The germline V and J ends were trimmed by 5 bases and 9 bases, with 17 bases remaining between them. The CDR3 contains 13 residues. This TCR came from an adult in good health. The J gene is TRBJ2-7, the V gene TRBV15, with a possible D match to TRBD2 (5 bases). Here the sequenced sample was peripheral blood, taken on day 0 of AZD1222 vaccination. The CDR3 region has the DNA TGTGCCACCAGCCTACCAGACTCACGGGGGCAGTACTTC. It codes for CATSLPDSRGQYF.